Each of the 22 T cell receptor beta chains below was sequenced from the same sample in a study of blood T cell repertoires in COVID-19. Repertoires were generated with immunoSEQ multiplex PCR, while TCRdb's copy carries only in-frame clones and drops some. The repertoire has roughly 250,000 clones, approximately 88% of them found once; the top ten carry over 2.5%. The sample was PBMCs or T cells enriched from blood (not recorded which). Receptor source: a woman in her thirties or forties who had been exposed to COVID-19.

The chain is built from TRBV10-3 and TRBJ2-5; 13 bases match TRBD2. J was trimmed by 3 bases and V by 6 bases; bases with no gene match: 1. CDR3 length: 14 residues. From germline, CDR1 is ENHRY and CDR2 SYGVKD. CDR3 nucleotides: TGTGCCATCAGGGGGACTAGCGGGGAAGAGACCCAGTACTTC. Translating gives CAIRGTSGEETQYF.

The V gene is TRBV6-2 or TRBV6-3, the J gene TRBJ2-7, with 9 bases aligning to TRBD1. CDR1 is MNHEY and CDR2 is SVGEGT in the germline V gene. After removal of 5 bases from V and 3 bases from J, the junction contained 8 bases not matched to a gene. CDR3 size: 15 residues. This CDR3 reads CASSNWDRVLYEQYV. In nucleotides, the CDR3 is TGTGCCAGCAGTAACTGGGACAGGGTACTCTACGAGCAGTACGTC.

The chain is built from TRBV7-2 and TRBJ1-1; 7 nucleotides line up with TRBD1. CDR3 length: 14 amino acids. The V segment lost 5 bases and the J segment 5 bases; nucleotides outside the gene matches: 8. Germline CDR1 SGHTA, CDR2 FQGNSA. The CDR3 bases are TGTGCCAGCAGCCCAAGGACAGGATCGACTGAAGCTTTCTTT. Translating gives CASSPRTGSTEAFF.

The genes are TRBV10-3 and TRBJ1-5; TRBD1 aligns across 10 bases. Losses at the gene ends were 2 bases for V and 5 bases for J; bases not matched to a gene: 9. Per germline, CDR1 ENHRY and CDR2 SYGVKD. The CDR3 is 17 residues long. The CDR3 sequence: CAISEILTGTGDQPQHF. The DNA for the CDR3 is TGTGCCATCAGTGAGATACTGACAGGGACAGGGGATCAGCCCCAGCATTTT.

V and J are TRBV7-3 and TRBJ2-1, with 7 bases fitting TRBD2. Trimming took 0 bases from V and 4 from J; bases not matched to a gene: 6. CDR1 is SGHTA and CDR2 is FQGTGA in the germline V gene. The CDR3 is 16 amino acids. The CDR3 protein is CASSLTAGGGYNEQFF. The CDR3 DNA reads TGTGCCAGCAGCTTAACAGCCGGCGGGGGATACAATGAGCAGTTCTTC.

The V call is TRBV24-1, the J call TRBJ2-1, with no clear D. Germline loops: CDR1 KGHDR, CDR2 SFDVKD. Trimming took 3 bases from V and 3 from J, leaving 11 bases between them. This CDR3 is built from 15 residues. The CDR3 nucleotides read TGTGCCACCAGTGATACCGACGGAGACTACAATGAGCAGTTCTTC. Encoded protein: CATSDTDGDYNEQFF.

This clone came up a few times. This rearrangement joins TRBV6-5 to TRBJ2-5; 8 bases are shared with TRBD1. CDR1 and CDR2 (germline): MNHEY, SVGAGI. The CDR3 is 15 residues long. The ends lost 3 bases at V and 5 bases at J; junction bases unmatched: 8. CDR3 in amino acids: CASSYARGRGETQYF. The DNA of the CDR3 is TGTGCCAGCAGTTATGCCAGGGGGCGCGGGGAGACCCAGTACTTC.

The chain joins TRBV7-3 to TRBJ2-3, with TRBD2 matching 15 bases. Germline values: CDR1 SGHTA, CDR2 FQGTGA. V lost 2 bases, J lost 3 bases, and 3 bases stayed unmatched. The CDR3 has 17 amino acids. The CDR3: CASSLRTSGGETDTQYF. The CDR3, as DNA: TGTGCCAGCAGCTTACGGACTAGCGGGGGGGAGACAGATACGCAGTATTTT.

This chain joins TRBV11-2 and TRBJ1-6; no definite D call. The V end lost 1 base, the J end lost 2 bases, and 9 bases lay between the germline ends. The length of the CDR3 is 16 residues. Germline lookup yields CDR1 SGHAT and CDR2 FQNNGV. CDR3 in amino acids: CASSLGPSPYNSPLHF. The CDR3 DNA follows: TGTGCCAGCAGCTTAGGGCCCTCCCCCTATAATTCACCCCTCCACTTT. Based on the CDR3 plus reference TRBV11-2 and TRBJ1-6, the full variable domain is EAGVAQSPRYKIIEKRQSVAFWCNPISGHATLYWYQQILGQGPKLLIQFQNNGVVDDSQLPKDRFSAERLKGVDSTLKIQPAKLEDSAVYLCASSLGPSPYNSPLHFGNGTRLTVT.

The chain couples TRBV5-4 to TRBJ1-2; TRBD1 aligns across 9 bases. V lost 5 bases to trimming and J lost 8 bases; unmatched junction nucleotides: 13. Germline CDR1 is SGHNT and CDR2 is YYREEE (reference sequence). The CDR3 consists of 15 residues. The CDR3 region is CASSHPTGGRIGYTF. CDR3 coding DNA: TGTGCCAGCAGTCATCCCACAGGGGGCCGGATCGGCTACACCTTC.

Here the CDR3 DNA reads TGTGCCAGCAGCCCTGGGACTAACCAAGAGACCCAGTACTTC. This sequence encodes CASSPGTNQETQYF. This rearrangement joins TRBV7-2 to TRBJ2-5; TRBD2 agrees at 7 bases. Per the germline V gene, CDR1 is SGHTA and CDR2 is FQGNSA. The V segment lost 5 bases and the J segment 0 bases; nucleotides outside the gene matches: 3. This CDR3 is built from 14 residues. Using reference TRBV7-2 and TRBJ2-5 for the parts outside the CDR3, the full variable domain is GAGVSQSPSNKVTEKGKDVELRCDPISGHTALYWYRQSLGQGLEFLIYFQGNSAPDKSGLPSDRFSAERTGGSVSTLTIQRTQQEDSAVYLCASSPGTNQETQYFGPGTRLLVL.

The chain uses TRBV30 and TRBJ2-2; D might be TRBD1 (6 bases). The CDR3 contains 15 residues. Germline V gene sequence: CDR1 GTSNPN, CDR2 SVGIG (reference sequence). V lost 3 bases and J lost 0, with 11 bases in between. CDR3 sequence: CAWRRDNSNTGELFF. DNA of the CDR3: TGTGCCTGGAGACGGGACAACTCGAACACCGGGGAGCTGTTTTTT.

The chain links TRBV11-3 to TRBJ2-1; D is undetermined. This CDR3 has 16 residues. Germline lookup yields CDR1 SGHNT and CDR2 YENEEA. V was clipped by 0 bases and J by 7 bases, with 16 bases between them. CDR3 in DNA: TGTGCCAGCAGCTTAGATCCGACGACAATTCGGAATGAGCAGTTCTTC. It specifies CASSLDPTTIRNEQFF.

The CDR3 reads CASSPLAGVSSGELFF. The DNA for the CDR3 is TGTGCCAGCAGCCCCCTAGCGGGAGTCTCGTCCGGGGAGCTGTTTTTT. The chain recombines TRBV11-3 with TRBJ2-2, with TRBD2 matching 10 bases. The CDR3 extends over 16 amino acids. J gave up 6 bases and V 5 bases, and 9 bases lay outside the gene matches. Germline V gene lookup returns CDR1 SGHNT and CDR2 YENEEA.

The chain employs TRBV6-5 and TRBJ2-7; possibly TRBD2 for D (7 bases). The germline V gene encodes CDR1 MNHEY and CDR2 SVGAGI. CDR3 size: 14 residues. V was trimmed by 6 bases and J by 5 bases, leaving 17 bases between them. The CDR3 is CASSPMGGPNEQYF. In DNA form, the CDR3 reads TGTGCCAGCAGCCCCATGGGGGGGCCCAACGAGCAGTACTTC.

This chain uses TRBV19 with TRBJ2-1; no clear D. Trimming removed 3 bases at V and 9 bases at J, with 15 bases between. Germline V gene data show CDR1 as LNHDA and CDR2 as SQIVND (reference sequence). The CDR3 runs to 14 residues. In DNA form, the CDR3 reads TGTGCCAGTAGTATGGTGGGTAGCTCTTTTGAGCAGTTCTTC. Its protein product is CASSMVGSSFEQFF.

This chain connects TRBV7-9 to TRBJ1-1; TRBD1 is a possible D gene (6 bases). CDR1 is SEHNR and CDR2 is FQNEAQ in the germline V gene (reference sequence). Between the trimmed V and J ends, which lost 5 bases and 4 bases, there was a span of 14 bases. This CDR3 comprises 14 residues. The CDR3 DNA is TGTGCCAGCAGCCGGGGGAGGGACACCACTGAAGCTTTCTTT. Translating gives CASSRGRDTTEAFF.

The chain is built from TRBV27 and TRBJ1-6; D not resolved. Trimming took 6 bases from V and 5 from J, leaving 11 bases between them. Germline CDR1 is MNHEY and CDR2 is SMNVEV (reference sequence). The CDR3 covers 14 residues. CDR3 sequence: CASSNGGNNSPLHF. The CDR3 nucleotides read TGTGCCAGCAGCAACGGAGGTAATAATTCACCCCTCCACTTT.

The CDR3 is CASSQILSGGHSPLHF. The CDR3 nucleotides read TGTGCCAGCAGCCAAATCCTGTCAGGGGGCCATTCACCCCTCCACTTT. The chain recombines TRBV3-1 (or the pseudogene TRBV3-2) with TRBJ1-6; TRBD1 matches at 8 bases. CDR3 size: 16 residues. Germline CDR1 reads LGHDT; CDR2 reads YNNKEL (reference sequence). J gave up 8 bases and V 2 bases, and 8 bases lay outside the gene matches.

V and J are TRBV7-9 and TRBJ1-5; D might be TRBD1 (5 bases). Germline CDR1 and CDR2: SEHNR and FQNEAQ (reference sequence). CDR3 size: 14 residues. With 6 bases removed from V and 7 bases from J, the gap between germline ends came to 16 bases. The CDR3 DNA follows: TGTGCCAGCAGGGGACTTGAGGGCGACCAGCCCCAGCATTTT. Its protein is CASRGLEGDQPQHF. Drawing the rest from reference TRBV7-9 and TRBJ1-5, the complete variable domain is DTGVSQNPRHKITKRGQNVTFRCDPISEHNRLYWYRQTLGQGPEFLTYFQNEAQLEKSRLLSDRFSAERPKGSFSTLEIQRTEQGDSAMYLCASRGLEGDQPQHFGDGTRLSIL.

The chain carries TRBV19 and TRBJ2-1, with D perhaps matching TRBD1 (6 bases). CDR3 length: 15 amino acids. CDR1 is LNHDA and CDR2 is SQIVND in the germline V gene (reference sequence). Deletions cut 0 bases from V and 8 bases from J, with 14 bases between. The chain's CDR3 is CASSIEGTLHDEQFF. As DNA, the CDR3 is TGTGCCAGTAGTATAGAGGGGACATTACACGATGAGCAGTTCTTC. Full variable domain (outside the CDR3, taken from reference TRBV19 and TRBJ2-1): DGGITQSPKYLFRKEGQNVTLSCEQNLNHDAMYWYRQDPGQGLRLIYYSQIVNDFQKGDIAEGYSVSREKKESFPLTVTSAQKNPTAFYLCASSIEGTLHDEQFFGPGTRLTVL.

The chain joins TRBV7-9 to TRBJ1-4; tentative D call: TRBD1 (6 bases). Per germline, CDR1 SEHNR and CDR2 FQNEAQ (reference sequence). Trimming removed 1 base from V and 6 bases from J, with 15 bases in between. This CDR3 region has 16 residues. DNA for the CDR3: TGTGCCAGCAGCTTAGTGTTGGGGGCTATAGATGAAAAACTGTTTTTT. Encoded protein: CASSLVLGAIDEKLFF.